The 18 T cell receptor beta chains listed next were all sequenced from one sample in a study of Ad26.COV2.S vaccination and SARS-CoV-2 variants. Measured with immunoSEQ multiplex PCR; TCRdb has only the in-frame clones, and not every one. The sample shows more than 400,000 clones, 80% to 95% of them seen only once. Treatment: around 19 received Ad26.COV2.S at low or high dose, single or two shots; roughly five received placebo; per-sample allocation not given. Samples came from day 63 after the first vaccine or placebo injection. Material: peripheral blood, obtained in a trial of Ad26.COV2.S vaccine versus placebo. These receptors were collected from a person between 18 and 65 years old who received the Ad26.COV2.S COVID-19 vaccine or a placebo.

The gene calls are TRBV28 and TRBJ2-1; D gene unclear. Trimming took off 3 bases at V and 2 bases at J, with 5 bases between the two ends. The germline V gene has CDR1 MDHEN and CDR2 SYDVKM. The CDR3 extends over 13 amino acids. The CDR3 region has the DNA TGTGCCAGCAGTTTGCTCCCCTACAATGAGCAGTTCTTC. Translating it yields CASSLLPYNEQFF. Full variable domain (remainder filled in from reference TRBV28 and TRBJ2-1): DVKVTQSSRYLVKRTGEKVFLECVQDMDHENMFWYRQDPGLGLRLIYFSYDVKMKEKGDIPEGYSVSREKKERFSLILESASTNQTSMYLCASSLLPYNEQFFGPGTRLTVL.

The gene calls are TRBV6-6 and TRBJ2-7, with D perhaps matching TRBD2 (6 bases). The CDR3 is 13 residues long. Per germline, CDR1 MNHNY and CDR2 SVGAGI (reference sequence). V was trimmed by 5 bases and J by 6 bases, leaving 14 bases between them. CDR3 sequence: CASSPRLVGEQYF. CDR3 in DNA: TGTGCCAGCAGTCCACGACTAGTTGGCGAGCAGTACTTC.

This sequence joins TRBV7-8 and TRBJ2-1, with 12 nucleotides matching TRBD1. The CDR3 is made up of 15 amino acids. Germline V CDR1 and CDR2: SGHVS, FQNEAQ. V shed 8 bases, J shed 9 bases, and the junction held 11 bases outside the gene matches. The CDR3 nucleotides are TGTGCCAGCCGTCCCGGGACAGGGGGCAGGGGTGAGCAGTTCTTC. Encoded protein: CASRPGTGGRGEQFF.

The chain joins TRBV2 to TRBJ1-6, with a possible D match to TRBD1 (6 bases). This CDR3 is built from 13 residues. V was pared by 10 bases and J by 7 bases, with 14 bases between. CDR1 and CDR2 (germline): SNHLY, FYNNEI. CDR3: CATEQGLNSPLHF. The CDR3 region has the DNA TGTGCCACGGAACAGGGACTAAATTCACCCCTCCACTTT. Based on the CDR3 plus reference TRBV2 and TRBJ1-6, the full variable domain is EPEVTQTPSHQVTQMGQEVILRCVPISNHLYFYWYRQILGQKVEFLVSFYNNEISEKSEIFDDQFSVERPDGSNFTLKIRSTKLEDSAMYFCATEQGLNSPLHFGNGTRLTVT.

V gene TRBV2 combines with J gene TRBJ1-1; a weak D match, TRBD1 (5 bases). Germline V gene sequence: CDR1 SNHLY, CDR2 FYNNEI. The ends were cut back, 8 bases at V and 0 bases at J, with 7 bases in the middle. This CDR3 comprises 12 residues. As DNA, the CDR3 is TGTGCCAGCCCCAGGGTGAACACTGAAGCTTTCTTT. It translates to CASPRVNTEAFF.

The rearrangement uses TRBV28 and TRBJ1-4; 10 bases are a match to TRBD1. Trimming took 5 bases from V and 7 from J; bases not matched to a gene: 10. The CDR3 extends over 16 amino acids. Germline CDR1 reads MDHEN; CDR2 reads SYDVKM. The CDR3 loop reads CASSAGGQGTSEKLFF. The CDR3 nucleotides read TGTGCCAGCAGTGCTGGGGGACAGGGGACGAGTGAAAAACTGTTTTTT.

The chain joins TRBV9 to TRBJ1-1, with D hard to call. Trimming took off 2 bases at V and 7 bases at J, with 12 bases between the two ends. CDR1 is SGDLS and CDR2 is YYNGEE in the germline V gene. There are 13 residues in the CDR3. As DNA, the CDR3 is TGTGCCAGCAGCGTGGAAGGACCGAGTGAAGCTTTCTTT. Translating it yields CASSVEGPSEAFF. The variable domain in full, completed from reference TRBV9 and TRBJ1-1, reads DSGVTQTPKHLITATGQRVTLRCSPRSGDLSVYWYQQSLDQGLQFLIQYYNGEERAKGNILERFSAQQFPDLHSELNLSSLELGDSALYFCASSVEGPSEAFFGQGTRLTVV.

The chain links TRBV2 to TRBJ2-5; 7 bases fit TRBD1. The CDR3 is 16 amino acids. The V and J ends lost 6 bases and 5 bases, in that order; junction bases with no gene match: 15. Germline V gives CDR1 SNHLY, CDR2 FYNNEI. CDR3 DNA: TGTGCCAGCAGCCAAGAATCGGGACAGCGTGGGGAGACCCAGTACTTC. This encodes CASSQESGQRGETQYF.

This clone was counted once. This chain uses TRBV7-2 with TRBJ1-2; a weak D match, TRBD1 (6 bases). Germline CDR1 SGHTA, CDR2 FQGNSA. Trimming took off 1 base at V and 8 bases at J, with 17 bases between the two ends. The CDR3 consists of 15 residues. CDR3 region: CASSLGGRGHSGYTF. The CDR3 region has the DNA TGTGCCAGCAGCTTAGGCGGCAGGGGTCACTCCGGCTACACCTTC.

The J gene is TRBJ2-7, the V gene TRBV29-1; maybe TRBD1 (6 bases). Trimming took 7 bases from V and 6 from J, leaving 16 bases between them. This CDR3 has 12 amino acids. Germline CDR1 and CDR2: SQVTM and ANQGSEA. The CDR3 region has the DNA TGCAGCGCGAAGACAGGAAACCCCGAGCAGTACTTC. It yields the protein CSAKTGNPEQYF.

The genes are TRBV19 and TRBJ2-1; TRBD1 or TRBD2 may be the D gene (5 bases each). The CDR3 is 12 residues long. The germline V and J ends were trimmed by 4 bases and 10 bases, with 11 bases remaining between them. Germline CDR1 and CDR2: LNHDA and SQIVND (reference sequence). The CDR3 is CASSTGAIEQFF. CDR3 DNA: TGTGCCAGTAGTACCGGGGCCATAGAGCAGTTCTTC.

The chain is built from TRBV27 and TRBJ2-1; D uncertain. The CDR3 is made up of 14 amino acids. V lost 6 bases and J lost 5, with 14 bases in between. Germline CDR1 MNHEY, CDR2 SMNVEV (reference sequence). CDR3 in DNA: TGTGCCAGCAGGAGGAGTGGCGCTAACAATGAGCAGTTCTTC. Translated: CASRRSGANNEQFF.

For this clone: Distinct nucleotide sequences in the sample also encode this CDR3. The V gene is TRBV9, the J gene TRBJ2-1, with 11 bases lining up with TRBD2. Germline values: CDR1 SGDLS, CDR2 YYNGEE. The junction had 4 bases not matched to a gene; V was cut back by 3 bases and J by 5 bases. This CDR3 region has 15 residues. The CDR3 here is CASSAGTSGNNEQFF. CDR3 coding DNA: TGTGCCAGCAGCGCGGGGACTAGCGGCAACAATGAGCAGTTCTTC.

This sequence joins TRBV2 and TRBJ2-6; D might be TRBD2 (6 bases). CDR1 and CDR2 from the germline V gene are SNHLY and FYNNEI. V was clipped by 3 bases and J by 2 bases, with 11 bases between them. CDR3 length equals 16 residues. CDR3 nucleotide sequence: TGTGCCAGCAGTGACAAGGGCGGGACTGGGGCCAACGTCCTGACTTTC. Translation gives CASSDKGGTGANVLTF.

The chain has TRBV9 and TRBJ2-7; 9 nucleotides align to TRBD2. Unmatched junction bases numbered 4, after V lost 0 bases and J lost 3 bases. This CDR3 has 15 amino acids. Germline lookup yields CDR1 SGDLS and CDR2 YYNGEE. The CDR3 loop is CASSVESSGNYEQYF. The CDR3 DNA follows: TGTGCCAGCAGCGTAGAGTCTAGCGGGAACTACGAGCAGTACTTC. The complete variable domain, with remaining parts taken from reference TRBV9 and TRBJ2-7, reads DSGVTQTPKHLITATGQRVTLRCSPRSGDLSVYWYQQSLDQGLQFLIQYYNGEERAKGNILERFSAQQFPDLHSELNLSSLELGDSALYFCASSVESSGNYEQYFGPGTRLTVT.

In DNA form, the CDR3 reads TGTGCCAGCAGCCGGACAGGGACGCCGTTCTTC. It codes for CASSRTGTPFF. The V gene is TRBV6-2 or TRBV6-3, the J gene TRBJ2-1; 8 positions agree with TRBD1. The CDR3 runs 11 residues. Unmatched junction bases numbered 7, after V lost 6 bases and J lost 15 bases. Germline V gene data show CDR1 as MNHEY and CDR2 as SVGEGT.

V gene TRBV5-4 combines with J gene TRBJ1-3, with a possible D match to TRBD1 (5 bases). V gave up 0 bases and J gave up 0 bases, with 7 bases separating them. CDR1 and CDR2 (germline): SGHNT, YYREEE (reference sequence). CDR3 size: 15 residues. The CDR3 protein is CASSLVGGSGNTIYF. The CDR3 DNA follows: TGTGCCAGCAGCTTGGTGGGGGGCTCTGGAAACACCATATATTTT.

V and J are TRBV5-5 and TRBJ2-3, with TRBD2 matching over 9 bases. The germline CDR1 and CDR2 sequences are SGHKS and YYEKEE (reference sequence). The trim removed 4 bases at V and 2 bases at J, leaving 5 bases unmatched. The CDR3 consists of 15 residues. The CDR3 spells CASSNSGSNTDTQYF. CDR3 sequence (DNA): TGTGCCAGCAGCAATAGCGGGAGTAACACAGATACGCAGTATTTT.